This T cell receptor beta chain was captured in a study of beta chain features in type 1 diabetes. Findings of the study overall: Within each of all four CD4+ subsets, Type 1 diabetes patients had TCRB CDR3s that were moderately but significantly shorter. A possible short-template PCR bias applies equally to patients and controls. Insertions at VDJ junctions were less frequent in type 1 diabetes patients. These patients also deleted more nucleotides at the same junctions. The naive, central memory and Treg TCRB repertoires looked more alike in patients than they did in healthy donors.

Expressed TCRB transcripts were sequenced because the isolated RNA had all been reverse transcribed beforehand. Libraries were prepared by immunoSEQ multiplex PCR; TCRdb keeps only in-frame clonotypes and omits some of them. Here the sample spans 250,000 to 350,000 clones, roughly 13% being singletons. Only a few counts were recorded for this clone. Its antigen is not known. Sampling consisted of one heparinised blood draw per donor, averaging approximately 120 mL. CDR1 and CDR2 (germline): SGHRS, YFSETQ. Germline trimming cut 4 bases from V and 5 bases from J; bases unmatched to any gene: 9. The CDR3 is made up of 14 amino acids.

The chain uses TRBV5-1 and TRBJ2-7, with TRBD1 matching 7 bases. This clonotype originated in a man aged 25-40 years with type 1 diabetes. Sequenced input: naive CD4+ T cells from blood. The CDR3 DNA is TGCGCCAGCAGCCCAAGACAGGGTGAAGACGAGCAGTACTTC. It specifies CASSPRQGEDEQYF.